This T cell receptor beta chain was documented in a study of Graves' ophthalmopathy and Graves' hyperthyroidism. Background on the study: At initial diagnosis, peripheral blood was obtained, and this preceded any treatment. Study-level findings and limits: Most thyroid clonotypes with frequency above 0.001 were detected in blood too.

This clonotype was found a few times. As yet, its antigen is unknown. Clinical symptoms, serum thyroxine, TRAb, thyroid ultrasound and orbital computed tomography determined diagnosis. Scientists amplified the TCR beta CDR3 regions from RNA transcripts. An opening RT-PCR round employed HTBI primers and preceded a second-round multiplex PCR. Each CDR3 protein gets one entry after TCRdb re-called the multiplex PCR reads with MiXCR. The data hold 680,000 or so distinct CDR3 sequences, with around a fifth observed a single time. Trimming cost V 6 bases and J 0 bases; bases outside gene matches: 7. Germline V gene lookup returns CDR1 MNHNS and CDR2 SASEGT. The CDR3 loop spans 16 amino acids.

Sequenced sample: peripheral blood. The chain combines TRBV6-1 with TRBJ1-3, with 8 bases aligning to TRBD1. The source of this sequence is a woman aged 18-29 years with stable Graves' hyperthyroidism. Some clones in this sample may be carry-over from other donors' samples. CDR3: CASRRTGKISGNTIYF. The CDR3 region has the DNA TGTGCCAGCAGGCGGACAGGGAAGATCTCTGGAAACACCATATATTTT.